These 8 T cell receptor beta chains came from one sample sequenced in a study of blood T cells in healthy people across ages. For the second PCR, which ran for roughly 6 to 12 cycles, a sample-barcoded 5' primer and a J-beta primer mix were used. TCRdb itself ran the 5' RACE reads through MiXCR, one entry per CDR3 protein. Of approximately 850,000 distinct CDR3 sequences listed, 55% to 70% are singletons. The sample comprised blood. The receptors originated from a young man in good health.

This clonotype was observed at least ten times. The rearrangement links TRBV12-3 or TRBV12-4 to TRBJ2-1; TRBD2 aligns across 10 bases. The ends lost 6 bases at V and 6 bases at J; junction bases unmatched: 8. CDR3 length equals 15 residues. DNA of the CDR3: TGTGCCAGCAGCCTAGCGGGGGCCCTCAGCAATGAGCAGTTCTTC. This gives the protein CASSLAGALSNEQFF.

This chain connects TRBV29-1 to TRBJ2-5; 9 bases are a match to TRBD2. With the DNA end fitting TRBJ2-7 better, the J assignment may be wrong. CDR3 length: 14 residues. Germline values: CDR1 SQVTM, CDR2 ANQGSEA. This CDR3 is CSVAPRLAAYEQYF. The CDR3 bases are TGCAGCGTTGCCCCTCGACTAGCGGCCTACGAGCAGTACTTC.

The count of this clonotype is one. The V call is TRBV5-4, the J call TRBJ1-2; D remains ambiguous. V lost 9 bases, J lost 6 bases, and 30 bases lay in between. This CDR3 has 17 residues. Germline V gene data show CDR1 as SGHNT and CDR2 as YYREEE (reference sequence). Written as DNA, the CDR3 is TGTGCCACCACCACCGGGCCGTTGTTCCCGGGAATCGATGGCTACACCTTC. It yields the protein CATTTGPLFPGIDGYTF.

The V call is TRBV6-2 or TRBV6-3, the J call TRBJ1-5; D is uncertain. The CDR3 has 13 amino acids. V shed 4 bases and J shed 6 bases, with 10 bases lying between them. Germline V gene sequence: CDR1 MNHEY, CDR2 SVGEGT. CDR3 region: CASSWIDVQPQHF. Here the CDR3 DNA reads TGTGCCAGCAGTTGGATAGATGTTCAGCCCCAGCATTTT.

CDR3 in DNA: TGTGCCAGCAGCTTAGGACTAGCGGGGGGGCCATACACCGGGGAGCTGTTTTTT. Translation gives CASSLGLAGGPYTGELFF. The rearrangement joins TRBV5-5 to TRBJ2-2; TRBD2 matches at 15 bases. CDR3 size: 18 residues. Germline V gene data show CDR1 as SGHKS and CDR2 as YYEKEE (reference sequence). V lost 2 bases to trimming and J lost 3 bases; unmatched junction nucleotides: 5.

The chain joins TRBV9 to TRBJ2-1; tentatively, D is TRBD1 (6 bases). V was shortened by 2 bases and J by 3 bases, with 6 bases between the two germline ends. This CDR3 spans 13 amino acids. The germline CDR1 and CDR2 sequences are SGDLS and YYNGEE. The CDR3 DNA is TGTGCCAGCAGCGTGGGACACTACAATGAGCAGTTCTTC. As protein: CASSVGHYNEQFF. The variable domain in full, completed from reference TRBV9 and TRBJ2-1, reads DSGVTQTPKHLITATGQRVTLRCSPRSGDLSVYWYQQSLDQGLQFLIQYYNGEERAKGNILERFSAQQFPDLHSELNLSSLELGDSALYFCASSVGHYNEQFFGPGTRLTVL.

V and J are TRBV6-2 or TRBV6-3 and TRBJ2-3; 14 bases line up with TRBD2. The germline V gene has CDR1 MNHEY and CDR2 SVGEGT. Trimming removed 5 bases from V and 0 bases from J; junction bases left unmatched: 1. This CDR3 is built from 16 residues. This CDR3 reads CASSGTSGRSTDTQYF. In DNA, the CDR3 is TGTGCCAGCAGTGGGACTAGCGGGAGAAGCACAGATACGCAGTATTTT.

The chain couples TRBV20-1 to TRBJ2-1; TRBD1 agrees at 9 bases. The CDR3 extends over 14 amino acids. The V segment lost 3 bases and the J segment 6 bases; nucleotides outside the gene matches: 6. In germline, CDR1 is DFQATT, CDR2 SNEGSKA (reference sequence). The CDR3 region is CSASSGTGINEQFF. The CDR3 bases are TGCAGTGCTAGTTCCGGGACAGGGATCAATGAGCAGTTCTTC.